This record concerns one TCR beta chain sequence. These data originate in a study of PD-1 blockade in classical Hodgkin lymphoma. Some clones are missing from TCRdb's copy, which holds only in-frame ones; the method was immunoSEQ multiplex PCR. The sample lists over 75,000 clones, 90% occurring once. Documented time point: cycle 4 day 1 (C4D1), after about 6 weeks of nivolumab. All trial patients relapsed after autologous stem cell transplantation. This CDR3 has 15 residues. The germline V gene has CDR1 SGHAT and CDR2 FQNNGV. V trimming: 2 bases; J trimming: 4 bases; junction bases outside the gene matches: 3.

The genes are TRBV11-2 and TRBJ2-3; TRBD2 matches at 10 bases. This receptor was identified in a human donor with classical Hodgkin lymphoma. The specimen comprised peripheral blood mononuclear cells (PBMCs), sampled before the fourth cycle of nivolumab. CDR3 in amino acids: CASSLSGGAPDTQYF. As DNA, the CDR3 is TGTGCCAGCAGCTTAAGCGGGGGGGCCCCAGATACGCAGTATTTT.